The clone carrying this TCR beta chain was counted many times. Building the TCR beta libraries relied on iRepertoire HTBI primers, and CDR3 regions underwent Arm-PCR. One entry per CDR3 protein results from TCRdb running MiXCR on the multiplex PCR reads. The sample contains over 200,000 distinct CDR3 sequences, roughly 18% of which appear only once. Losses at the gene ends were 3 bases for V and 4 bases for J; bases not matched to a gene: 8. This CDR3 has 16 amino acids. The germline CDR1 and CDR2 sequences are SQVTM and ANQGSEA. Time point described: newly diagnosed GD, antithyroid drugs for less than 3 months. The TCR library used RNA extracted from PBMCs. This sample was included in a study of regulatory T cells in long-lasting Graves disease.

The material sequenced was peripheral blood mononuclear cells (PBMCs), taken at new diagnosis, from a patient treated with antithyroid drugs. The J gene is TRBJ2-1, the V gene TRBV29-1; TRBD1 matches 11 bases. This sequence originates from a female donor with Graves disease. The CDR3 bases are TGCAGCGTTGACCATTTTGGACAGGGGGCTTACAATGAGCAGTTCTTC. Translation gives CSVDHFGQGAYNEQFF.